Listed below are T cell receptor beta chains from one sample, sequenced in a study of response to subunit inactivated influenza vaccine. Via MiXCR, TCRdb re-called the RT-PCR reads, giving one row per CDR3 protein. The repertoire includes over 400,000 distinct CDR3 sequences, roughly 9.7% of them detected once, and over 9.5% sits in the top ten. The starting material was PBMCs from blood, obtained around seven weeks after vaccination. These receptor sequences come from a man aged 45-65 years who received an inactivated influenza vaccine. CDR3s include the opening cysteine and the closing phenylalanine or tryptophan. The D gene is left open where the match is weak. Not every row has a clone size; where given, it reads once, few, many or a size class.

clone size	D gene	V gene	J gene	CDR3 DNA	CDR3 protein
.	.	TRBV20-1	TRBJ1-5	TGCAGTGCTAGAGTGGCAGGGGTCCAGCATTTT	CSARVAGVQHF
.	TRBD1	TRBV28	TRBJ2-1	TGTGCCAGCAGTTTATTAAGGGGACAGTACAATGAGCAGTTCTTC	CASSLLRGQYNEQFF
.	TRBD2	TRBV29-1	TRBJ2-7	TGCAGCGTTGGACTAGCGAGTAGCCACGAGCAGTACTTC	CSVGLASSHEQYF
.	.	TRBV7-9	TRBJ2-5	TGTGCCAGCAGCTCCCCACGGGGACAAGAGACCCAGTACTTC	CASSSPRGQETQYF
few	TRBD2	TRBV12-3/TRBV12-4	TRBJ2-1	TGTGCCAGCAATTCTGCGGGGGCCTACAATGAGCAGTTCTTC	CASNSAGAYNEQFF
.	TRBD2	TRBV20-1	TRBJ2-5	TGCAGTGCTAGAGATCCAGCGGGAGGTCAAGAGACCCAGTACTTC	CSARDPAGGQETQYF
many	.	TRBV20-1	TRBJ2-4	TGCAGTGCTAGAGATCTAACTGCCAAAAACATTCAGTACTTC	CSARDLTAKNIQYF
.	.	TRBV20-1	TRBJ2-5	TGCAGTGCTGGGACATTTAATAAATGGGGAGAGTCCCAGTACTTC	CSAGTFNKWGESQYF
.	.	TRBV7-9	TRBJ1-2	TGTGCCAGCAGCCTGACAGAACTCGTGGGTTTAAACTATGGCTACACCTTC	CASSLTELVGLNYGYTF
few	.	TRBV5-5	TRBJ1-1	TGTGCCAGCAGCTTGACTCATGGGTTGAACACTGAAGCTTTCTTT	CASSLTHGLNTEAFF
.	TRBD1	TRBV15	TRBJ2-1	TGTGCCACCAGCAGAGATCGAGGACAGGCATACAATGAGCAGTTCTTC	CATSRDRGQAYNEQFF
few	TRBD1	TRBV6-1	TRBJ1-3	TGTGCCAGCAGCCCAGGGACAGGGAGGGGAAACACCATATATTTT	CASSPGTGRGNTIYF
few	TRBD2	TRBV4-3	TRBJ2-5	TGCGCCAGCAGCCAAGAAGTTGAACTAGCGGGCTTAGGGGCCCAGTACTTC	CASSQEVELAGLGAQYF
.	.	TRBV20-1	TRBJ1-1	TGCAGTGCTAGGGGAGCGGCCGAGAACACTGAAGCTTTCTTT	CSARGAAENTEAFF
many	.	TRBV4-3	TRBJ2-7	TGCGCCAGCAGCCAAGCTGAAGGTGACTACGAGCAGTACTTC	CASSQAEGDYEQYF
few	TRBD2	TRBV4-3	TRBJ2-7	TGCGCCAGCAGCCATGAACCAACTAGCGGGACGGCCTACGAGCAGTACTTC	CASSHEPTSGTAYEQYF
many	.	TRBV5-1	TRBJ2-1	TGCGCCAGCAGCCTGCCGGACAATGAGCAGTTCTTC	CASSLPDNEQFF
.	TRBD1	TRBV12-3/TRBV12-4	TRBJ1-2	TGTGCCAGCAGTCGGACCGGGACAGCTCATGGCTACACCTTC	CASSRTGTAHGYTF
few	TRBD1	TRBV24-1	TRBJ2-6	TGTGCCACCAGTGCACGCGTACAGGGGATCTCTGGGGCCAACGTCCTGACTTTC	CATSARVQGISGANVLTF
.	TRBD2	TRBV18	TRBJ2-1	TGTGCCAGCTCACCCCTGCTAGCGGGGGAGACCTACAATGAGCAGTTCTTC	CASSPLLAGETYNEQFF
many	.	TRBV12-3/TRBV12-4	TRBJ2-3	TGTGCCAGCAGATCCCTACGAGATTACACAGATACGCAGTATTTT	CASRSLRDYTDTQYF
many	TRBD2	TRBV3-1	TRBJ2-7	TGTGCCAGCAGCCAAGATACTAGCGGGAGTTCCTACGAGCAGTACTTC	CASSQDTSGSSYEQYF
.	.	TRBV10-3	TRBJ2-7	TGTGCCTCCTCCTGGGGGAACTCCTACGAGCAGTACTTC	CASSWGNSYEQYF
few	.	TRBV11-2	TRBJ2-5	TGTGCCAGCAGCTTAGCTTTCTCCTCGGAGACCCAGTACTTC	CASSLAFSSETQYF
few	.	TRBV7-9	TRBJ2-6	TGTGCCAGCAGCCCCCCCTGGGGTACTGGGGCCAACGTCCTGACTTTC	CASSPPWGTGANVLTF
many	.	TRBV5-1	TRBJ1-1	TGCGCCAGCAGCTTGGAAGGTACCGGCCGGGGAACTGAAGCTTTCTTT	CASSLEGTGRGTEAFF
many	.	TRBV5-1	TRBJ2-7	TGTGCCAGCAGTTCCCAGGGCTACGAGCAGTACTTC	CASSSQGYEQYF
few	TRBD1	TRBV15	TRBJ1-2	TGTGCCACCAGCACCGGGACAGGGAAAGGCTACACCTTC	CATSTGTGKGYTF
many	.	TRBV7-9	TRBJ1-2	TGTGCCAGCAGCGTCTCCTGGGACACAGGAGGTACCTATGGCTACACCTTC	CASSVSWDTGGTYGYTF
many	.	TRBV5-5	TRBJ2-7	TGTGCCAGCAGCTCCCTTTCAGGGAGGTCCGAGCAGTACTTC	CASSSLSGRSEQYF
few	TRBD2	TRBV7-2	TRBJ2-3	TGTGCCAGCAGCTCCGCAGCGGGGTACCCAGTCACAGATACGCAGTATTTT	CASSSAAGYPVTDTQYF
few	.	TRBV5-1	TRBJ1-1	TGCGCCAGCAGCTTGGCCCGCTACGGAGGCACTGAAGCTTTCTTT	CASSLARYGGTEAFF
many	.	TRBV9	TRBJ2-7	TGTGCCAGCAGCCCCAGGGAAGGGAGTTCCTACGAGCAGTACTTC	CASSPREGSSYEQYF
.	.	TRBV5-1	TRBJ2-2	TGCGCCAGCAGCCCCAGGGTCACCGGGGAGCTGTTTTTT	CASSPRVTGELFF